The 20 T cell receptor beta chains reported below all come from one sample, sequenced in a study of T cell responses to AZD1222 COVID-19 vaccine. Generated by immunoSEQ multiplex PCR, the TCRdb table keeps only in-frame clones and is missing some. In the table there are more than 150,000 clones, roughly 91% of which are singletons. Here the sequenced sample was peripheral blood, taken 28 days after the second AZD1222 dose. These receptors came from an adult who received the AZD1222 COVID-19 vaccine.

The J gene is TRBJ1-1, the V gene TRBV9; no clear D gene. Germline CDR1 reads SGDLS; CDR2 reads YYNGEE. This CDR3 is 13 amino acids long. V shed 0 bases and J shed 1 base, with 4 bases lying between them. CDR3 region: CASSVGTNTEAFF. Here the CDR3 DNA reads TGTGCCAGCAGCGTAGGGACGAACACTGAAGCTTTCTTT.

The chain is built from TRBV5-1 and TRBJ2-7; 10 bases match TRBD2. The V gene's germline CDR1 is SGHRS and CDR2 YFSETQ. With V trimmed by 4 bases and J by 0 bases, 1 base remained unmatched. The CDR3 contains 14 residues. The CDR3 loop is CASSTSGDSYEQYF. The CDR3 DNA sequence: TGCGCCAGCAGCACTAGCGGGGACTCCTACGAGCAGTACTTC.

Comments on this clone: Additional DNA sequences in this sample encode the identical CDR3. The chain links TRBV12-3 or TRBV12-4 to TRBJ1-5, with D unresolved. Deletions cut 8 bases from V and 13 bases from J, with 21 bases between. The length of the CDR3 is 13 residues. The CDR3 loop reads CASALDGSGPQHF. The CDR3 nucleotides read TGTGCCAGCGCCCTCGACGGCTCTGGGCCTCAGCATTTT.

This clone was observed once. The chain uses TRBV7-8 and TRBJ2-7; 9 bases map to TRBD1. Trimming took 2 bases from V and 7 from J; bases not matched to a gene: 9. This CDR3 contains 15 residues. CDR1 and CDR2 (germline): SGHVS, FQNEAQ. CDR3 in amino acids: CASSLRDRAPLEQYF. The DNA of the CDR3 is TGTGCCAGCAGCTTAAGGGACAGGGCCCCCCTGGAGCAGTACTTC.

The count of this clone is one. The chain has TRBV5-4 and TRBJ2-1, with TRBD1 identical over 10 bases. The CDR3 sequence is 15 residues long. The trim removed 3 bases at V and 12 bases at J, leaving 12 bases unmatched. Germline V gene sequence: CDR1 SGHNT, CDR2 YYREEE (reference sequence). CDR3 sequence: CASSSPGQGLLGQFF. The CDR3 DNA follows: TGTGCCAGCAGCTCCCCGGGACAGGGGCTGTTGGGGCAGTTCTTC. The variable domain in full, with the rest retrieved from reference TRBV5-4 and TRBJ2-1, is ETGVTQSPTHLIKTRGQQVTLRCSSQSGHNTVSWYQQALGQGPQFIFQYYREEENGRGNFPPRFSGLQFPNYSSELNVNALELDDSALYLCASSSPGQGLLGQFFGPGTRLTVL.

The CDR3 nucleotides are TGCGCCAGCAGCCAAGATCATCCGGGGGCCTACGAGCAGTACTTC. Amino acid sequence: CASSQDHPGAYEQYF. This chain connects TRBV4-3 to TRBJ2-7; the D gene is possibly TRBD2 (6 bases). V gave up 0 bases and J gave up 2 bases, with 11 bases separating them. The V gene's germline CDR1 is LGHNA and CDR2 YSLEER. The length of the CDR3 is 15 residues.

V gene TRBV9 combines with J gene TRBJ1-4; 10 positions match TRBD1. After removal of 3 bases from V and 6 bases from J, the junction contained 5 bases not matched to a gene. Germline lookup yields CDR1 SGDLS and CDR2 YYNGEE. The CDR3 loop spans 15 amino acids. This CDR3 is CASSGAGQGYEKLFF. For the CDR3, the DNA is TGTGCCAGCAGCGGAGCGGGACAGGGGTATGAAAAACTGTTTTTT.

The chain joins TRBV10-2 to TRBJ1-4, with 10 bases fitting TRBD1. J was trimmed by 8 bases and V by 5 bases; bases with no gene match: 5. The CDR3 contains 14 residues. Germline-derived CDR1 and CDR2 are WSHSY and SAAADI. CDR3 sequence: CASSSTGGREKLFF. CDR3 nucleotides: TGCGCCAGCAGTTCGACAGGGGGCAGGGAAAAACTGTTTTTT.

By sample share, this clone is medium-sized. V usage is TRBV7-2 and J usage is TRBJ2-2, with D possibly TRBD2 on 5 matching bases. The germline V gene encodes CDR1 SGHTA and CDR2 FQGNSA. V gave up 3 bases and J gave up 10 bases, with 12 bases separating them. This CDR3 has 13 residues. The CDR3 sequence is CASSFSTIEELFF. The CDR3 DNA reads as TGTGCCAGCAGCTTCTCGACTATTGAGGAGCTGTTTTTT.

The sample holds a few counts of this clone. The V and J genes are TRBV28 and TRBJ1-5; D possibly corresponds to TRBD1 (5 bases). The CDR3 runs 15 residues. CDR1 and CDR2 (germline): MDHEN, SYDVKM. The V gene lost 2 bases and the J gene lost 1 base, with 9 bases spanning the gap. CDR3 coding DNA: TGTGCCAGCAGTTTAGGGGGAAGGAGCAATCAGCCCCAGCATTTT. Protein sequence: CASSLGGRSNQPQHF.

The rearrangement uses TRBV30 and TRBJ2-1; 9 bases fit TRBD2. Per the germline V gene, CDR1 is GTSNPN and CDR2 is SVGIG (reference sequence). CDR3 size: 16 residues. The trim removed 1 base at V and 5 bases at J, leaving 9 bases unmatched. In DNA form, the CDR3 reads TGTGCCTGGAGTGAGGGTAGCGGGAGCTTTGACAATGAGCAGTTCTTC. Translating it yields CAWSEGSGSFDNEQFF.

This rearrangement joins TRBV6-5 to TRBJ2-7; D is possibly TRBD1 or TRBD2 (5 bases each). V gave up 11 bases and J gave up 0 bases, with 14 bases separating them. The CDR3 runs to 13 residues. Germline CDR1 and CDR2: MNHEY and SVGAGI. CDR3 DNA: TGTGCCCGCCGGGCAGGGAGCTCCTACGAGCAGTACTTC. Translation: CARRAGSSYEQYF.

The chain joins TRBV18 to TRBJ2-4; 7 nucleotides agree with TRBD1. V was clipped by 5 bases and J by 3 bases; unmatched bases: 4. This CDR3 has 14 residues. The germline gives CDR1 KGHSH, CDR2 LQKENI. The CDR3 loop reads CASSETGVKNIQYF. The CDR3 region has the DNA TGTGCCAGCTCAGAAACAGGGGTCAAAAACATTCAGTACTTC.

The chain joins TRBV6-6 to TRBJ2-6; D not resolved. Germline V gives CDR1 MNHNY, CDR2 SVGAGI (reference sequence). This CDR3 comprises 15 residues. The germline V and J ends were trimmed by 6 bases and 0 bases, with 9 bases remaining between them. The chain's CDR3 is CASSIDRSGANVLTF. The DNA of the CDR3 is TGTGCCAGCAGCATCGACCGCTCTGGGGCCAACGTCCTGACTTTC.

This sequence joins TRBV6-2 or TRBV6-3 and TRBJ2-2; D is unresolved. CDR1 and CDR2 from the germline V gene are MNHEY and SVGEGT. The V end lost 2 bases, the J end lost 9 bases, and 7 bases lay between the germline ends. This CDR3 region has 12 residues. CDR3 sequence reads: CASSYGRRELFF. CDR3 DNA: TGTGCCAGCAGTTACGGACGTCGGGAGCTGTTTTTT.

This clone was seen a single time. The rearrangement uses TRBV30 and TRBJ2-7; 9 bases agree with TRBD1. The J segment lost 3 bases and the V segment lost 4 bases, leaving 13 bases of the junction unmatched. CDR1 is GTSNPN and CDR2 is SVGIG in the germline V gene (reference sequence). The CDR3 has 16 amino acids. Here the CDR3 DNA reads TGTGCCTGGACCCGCGGCATGTCGGGACAGGGCTACGAGCAGTACTTC. As protein: CAWTRGMSGQGYEQYF.

The V and J genes are TRBV7-8 and TRBJ1-5; 8 bases are shared with TRBD1. The CDR3 sequence is 15 residues long. The germline CDR1 and CDR2 sequences are SGHVS and FQNEAQ. With V trimmed by 5 bases and J by 7 bases, 10 bases remained unmatched. CDR3 amino acids: CASSGMDRVGQPQHF. The CDR3 DNA reads as TGTGCCAGCAGCGGGATGGACAGGGTCGGGCAGCCCCAGCATTTT.

The rearrangement links TRBV27 to TRBJ1-3; D is unresolved. The V and J ends lost 3 bases and 0 bases respectively, with 6 bases between them. Per the germline V gene, CDR1 is MNHEY and CDR2 is SMNVEV (reference sequence). The CDR3 runs to 14 residues. The CDR3 coding sequence is TGTGCCAGCAGTTTTACAGCCTCTGGAAACACCATATATTTT. Its translation is CASSFTASGNTIYF.

The CDR3 DNA reads TGTGCCAGCAGCCCCCGGACTAGCGGGAGTAGCGAGCAGTACTTC. Residues: CASSPRTSGSSEQYF. This rearrangement joins TRBV7-6 to TRBJ2-7; 13 bases match TRBD2. This CDR3 spans 15 amino acids. V was clipped by 5 bases and J by 6 bases; unmatched bases: 7. Germline lookup yields CDR1 SGHVS and CDR2 FNYEAQ.

V and J are TRBV7-3 and TRBJ2-3; 11 nucleotides line up with TRBD2. Germline values: CDR1 SGHTA, CDR2 FQGTGA. This CDR3 region has 18 residues. With 2 bases clipped from V and 1 base from J, the junction kept 8 bases outside the gene matches. The CDR3 loop reads CASSLGLAGGTRTDTQYF. In DNA form, the CDR3 reads TGTGCCAGCAGCTTAGGCCTAGCGGGAGGTACACGCACAGATACGCAGTATTTT.